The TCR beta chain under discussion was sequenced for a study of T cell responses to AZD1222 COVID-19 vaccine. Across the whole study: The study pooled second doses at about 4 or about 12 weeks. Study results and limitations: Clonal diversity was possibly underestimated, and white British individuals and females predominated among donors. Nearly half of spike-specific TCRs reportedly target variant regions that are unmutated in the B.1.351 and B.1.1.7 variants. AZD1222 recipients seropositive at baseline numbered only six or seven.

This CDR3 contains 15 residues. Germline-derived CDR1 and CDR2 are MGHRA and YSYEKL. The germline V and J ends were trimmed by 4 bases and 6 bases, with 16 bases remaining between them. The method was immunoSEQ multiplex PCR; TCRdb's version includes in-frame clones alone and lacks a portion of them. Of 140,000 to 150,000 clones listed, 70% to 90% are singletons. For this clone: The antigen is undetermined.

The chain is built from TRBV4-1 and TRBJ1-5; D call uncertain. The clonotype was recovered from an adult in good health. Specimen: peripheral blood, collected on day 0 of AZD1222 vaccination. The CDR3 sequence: CASSLLDALGQPQHF. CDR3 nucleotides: TGCGCCAGCAGCCTACTAGATGCCCTAGGTCAGCCCCAGCATTTT.